This T cell receptor (beta chain) was recovered during a study of T cells in Graves' hyperthyroidism and ophthalmopathy. It was RNA transcripts that yielded the amplified TCR beta CDR3 regions. The HTBI primer set served for first-round RT-PCR of the TCR CDR3. One entry per CDR3 protein, called by TCRdb with MiXCR from the multiplex PCR reads. There are about 840,000 distinct CDR3 sequences in the sample; approximately 40% occur only once, and about 9% lies in the top ten. Clinical symptoms, serum thyroxine and TRAb, thyroid ultrasound and orbital computed tomography were used for the diagnoses. This clonotype was counted at least ten times. Its specificity is not known. Study results and limitations: Most clonotypes that expanded in the thyroid above 0.001 also showed up in blood.

The sequence came from a man between 18 and 29 years old with Graves' hyperthyroidism. Sequenced input: blood.

The CDR3 coding sequence is TGTGCCAGCACTAGACAGGGGGCAAGCAATCAGCCCCAGCATTTT. Its translation is CASTRQGASNQPQHF. The chain employs TRBV2 and TRBJ1-5, with 10 bases aligning to TRBD1. Germline CDR1 SNHLY, CDR2 FYNNEI. This CDR3 region has 15 residues. Trimming removed 7 bases from V and 1 base from J; junction bases left unmatched: 4.